This TCR beta chain was identified during a study of blood T cell repertoires in COVID-19. Profiled with immunoSEQ multiplex PCR; TCRdb holds only in-frame clones, not every one. Altogether roughly 180,000 clones are present, about four fifths being singletons, with the ten largest covering roughly 9.6%. It was during active infection that Seattle patients were enrolled and then longitudinally followed. This clone was found a few times. The sequence derives from a woman between 40 and 50 years old with COVID-19, enrolled during active disease. Sequenced material: peripheral blood.

CDR3 protein: CASSTTGTRANYGYTF. CDR3 sequence (DNA): TGTGCCAGCTCAACCACCGGGACAAGGGCTAACTATGGCTACACCTTC. The chain has TRBV18 and TRBJ1-2; D may be TRBD1 (6 bases). The germline CDR1 and CDR2 sequences are KGHSH and LQKENI. The CDR3 consists of 16 residues. V was cut by 5 bases and J by 0 bases, with 16 bases left in between. The full variable domain, rest sourced from reference TRBV18 and TRBJ1-2, is NAGVMQNPRHLVRRRGQEARLRCSPMKGHSHVYWYRQLPEEGLKFMVYLQKENIIDESGMPKERFSAEFPKEGPSILRIQQVVRGDSAAYFCASSTTGTRANYGYTFGSGTRLTVV.